This T cell receptor (beta chain) was sequenced in a study of cytomegalovirus exposure and HLA in healthy donors. Vbeta (60) and Jbeta (13) primers were used in the PCR. The repertoire was sequenced with immunoSEQ multiplex PCR; TCRdb's copy has only in-frame clones and lacks some. The sample includes about 140,000 clones, 75% to 85% of them seen just once. Study conclusions and caveats: Some V segments, TRBV6-2 and TRBV6-3 among them, were indistinguishable and were therefore excluded. The study recorded 164 TCR beta chains that were cytomegalovirus-associated. In a later analysis, DRB1 alleles had the most associated TCRs; HLA-C alleles the fewest. Analyses of presence and absence presupposed an approximately uniform sequencing depth across donors.

As to this clone: Antigen: not known.

Germline CDR1 and CDR2: MDHEN and SYDVKM. Trimming removed 6 bases at V and 0 bases at J, with 14 bases between. This CDR3 comprises 15 residues. The TCR sequence derives from a man aged 45-65 years in good health and CMV-seronegative. The source material was PBMCs. The genes are TRBV28 and TRBJ1-1; D is possibly TRBD1 (6 bases). The chain's CDR3 is CASSPTGFMNTEAFF. CDR3 sequence (DNA): TGTGCCAGCAGCCCTACAGGGTTCATGAACACTGAAGCTTTCTTT.